A few counts support the clone carrying this T cell receptor beta chain. Its antigen is still unknown. This sample stems from a study of shared clonotypes between healthy human individuals. Study observations and caveats: Sampling was confined to blood; repertoires within tissues likely differ. Generally, estimated richness proved larger in naive subsets than it did in memory subsets. Among donors, sharing of clonotypes was expected to be affected by sequencing depth.

Germline V gives CDR1 LNHNV, CDR2 YYDKDF (reference sequence). The V and J ends lost 3 bases and 4 bases respectively, with 12 bases between them. This CDR3 contains 14 residues. When replicate PCRs were run on sorted subsets, they used about 200 ng DNA, about 30,000 T cell genomes. Some clones are missing from TCRdb's copy, which holds only in-frame ones; the method was immunoSEQ multiplex PCR. The sample lists about 1.1 million clones, about four fifths seen once, with approximately 0.5% in the top ten. The chain employs TRBV15 and TRBJ1-1; D is undetermined. The TCR was taken from a young man in good health. Some clones in this sample may be carry-over from other donors' samples. Sequencing was performed on memory CD4+ T cells from PBMCs. Subset denoted: CD45RA-negative fraction. The chain's CDR3 is CATSRDYVPTEAFF. Written as DNA, the CDR3 is TGTGCCACCAGCAGGGACTACGTCCCCACTGAAGCTTTCTTT.